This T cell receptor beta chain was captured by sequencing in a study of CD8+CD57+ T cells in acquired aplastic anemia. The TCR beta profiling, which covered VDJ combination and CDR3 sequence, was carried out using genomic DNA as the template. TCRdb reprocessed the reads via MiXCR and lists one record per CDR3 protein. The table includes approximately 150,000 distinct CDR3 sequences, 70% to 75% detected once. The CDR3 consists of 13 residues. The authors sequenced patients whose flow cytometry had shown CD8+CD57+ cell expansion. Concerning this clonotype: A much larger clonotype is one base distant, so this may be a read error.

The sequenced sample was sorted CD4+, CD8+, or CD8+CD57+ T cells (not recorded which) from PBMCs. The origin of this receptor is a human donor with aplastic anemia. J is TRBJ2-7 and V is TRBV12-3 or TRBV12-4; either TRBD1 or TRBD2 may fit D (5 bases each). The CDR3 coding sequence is TGTGCCAGCAGCCCCGGGACGTCCTACGAGCAGTGCTTC. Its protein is CASSPGTSYEQCF.